This TCR beta chain was documented in a study of blood T cell repertoires in COVID-19. V lost 5 bases and J lost 2; bases outside the gene matches: 11. CDR1 is MGHRA and CDR2 is YSYEKL in the germline V gene. The CDR3 spans 17 residues. This clone was seen once. Sequencing was performed with immunoSEQ multiplex PCR; in TCRdb, only in-frame clones are kept and a portion is missing. The sample consists of approximately 85,000 clones, 85% of them appearing once. The specimen sequenced was peripheral blood. The J gene is TRBJ2-1, the V gene TRBV4-1; TRBD1 agrees at 8 bases. This TCR came from a woman aged 70-85 years with active or convalescent COVID-19. The CDR3: CASSIKRDRGTYNEQFF. CDR3 coding DNA: TGCGCCAGCAGCATTAAACGAGACAGGGGCACCTACAATGAGCAGTTCTTC.